These 32 T cell receptor beta chains came from one sample sequenced in a study of siplizumab effects on memory and regulatory T cells. The protocol was immunoSEQ multiplex PCR, while the TCRdb copy is restricted to in-frame clones and leaves out a portion. The sample holds about 100,000 clones, more than 85% seen once. The sequencing sample was made of CD4+ T cells sorted from blood. The receptors come from a human donor in good health.

This chain uses TRBV19 with TRBJ2-2; 8 bases are a match to TRBD2. The germline V gene has CDR1 LNHDA and CDR2 SQIVND (reference sequence). The CDR3 sequence is 14 residues long. The V and J ends lost 6 bases and 8 bases, in that order; junction bases with no gene match: 8. CDR3 in DNA: TGTGCCAGTAGAAATAGCGGGGAGACGGGGGAGCTGTTTTTT. Its protein product is CASRNSGETGELFF.

This chain joins TRBV6-4 and TRBJ2-1; D is unclear. Germline CDR1 and CDR2: MRHNA and SNTAGT. The CDR3 consists of 13 residues. Trimming left V 2 bases short and J 6 bases short, with 8 bases between. The CDR3 coding sequence is TGTGCCAGCAGTGACCTGGTGAGCAATGAGCAGTTCTTC. Its protein is CASSDLVSNEQFF.

The rearrangement joins TRBV7-7 to TRBJ2-1; possibly TRBD2 for D (6 bases). The CDR3 sequence is 15 residues long. V lost 5 bases and J 8 bases, leaving 19 bases between the germline ends. Germline assignment: CDR1 SSHAT and CDR2 FNYEAQ (reference sequence). The CDR3 loop is CASSASVGSYHEQFF. Here the CDR3 DNA reads TGTGCCAGCAGCGCTAGCGTTGGTTCATACCATGAGCAGTTCTTC.

The CDR3: CASSISWWVNTGELFF. The CDR3 DNA follows: TGTGCCAGTAGTATATCTTGGTGGGTGAACACCGGGGAGCTGTTTTTT. This chain links TRBV19 with TRBJ2-2; D is unclear. V lost 2 bases, J lost 1 base, and 11 bases lay in between. The CDR3 is made up of 16 amino acids. The germline gives CDR1 LNHDA, CDR2 SQIVND (reference sequence). Drawing the rest from reference TRBV19 and TRBJ2-2, the complete variable domain is DGGITQSPKYLFRKEGQNVTLSCEQNLNHDAMYWYRQDPGQGLRLIYYSQIVNDFQKGDIAEGYSVSREKKESFPLTVTSAQKNPTAFYLCASSISWWVNTGELFFGEGSRLTVL.

The chain employs TRBV5-1 and TRBJ2-5; 11 bases agree with TRBD1. Looked up from germline, CDR1 is SGHRS and CDR2 is YFSETQ. The CDR3 extends over 15 amino acids. The trim removed 4 bases at V and 1 base at J, leaving 3 bases unmatched. The CDR3 DNA follows: TGCGCCAGCAGCCAGGGACAGGGGGGCCAAGAGACCCAGTACTTC. Its translation is CASSQGQGGQETQYF.

V usage is TRBV6-5 and J usage is TRBJ2-7; D call uncertain. Germline CDR1 and CDR2: MNHEY and SVGAGI. The CDR3 runs to 14 residues. V gave up 5 bases and J gave up 0 bases, with 11 bases separating them. DNA for the CDR3: TGTGCCAGCAGTCTCGGAGAGCTCTCCTACGAGCAGTACTTC. This codes for CASSLGELSYEQYF.

The chain couples TRBV28 to TRBJ2-3; 9 nucleotides line up with TRBD1. J gave up 8 bases and V 1 base, and 7 bases lay outside the gene matches. The germline V gene has CDR1 MDHEN and CDR2 SYDVKM. This CDR3 spans 15 amino acids. Here the CDR3 reads CASSLLGQGFRTQYF. Here the CDR3 DNA reads TGTGCCAGCAGTTTATTGGGACAGGGATTTCGTACGCAGTATTTT.

V is TRBV19 and J is TRBJ1-5; D remains unclear. V lost 8 bases, J lost 1 base, and 6 bases lay in between. The CDR3 is 12 residues long. CDR1 is LNHDA, CDR2 SQIVND, per germline (reference sequence). The CDR3 protein is CASERSNQPQHF. For the CDR3, the DNA is TGTGCCAGTGAACGGAGCAATCAGCCCCAGCATTTT.

J is TRBJ1-5 and V is TRBV15, with D uncertain. This CDR3 region has 17 residues. V was trimmed by 0 bases and J by 0 bases, leaving 12 bases between them. Germline CDR1 reads LNHNV; CDR2 reads YYDKDF (reference sequence). DNA of the CDR3: TGTGCCACCAGCAGAGACAGGCAGCCAGATAGCAATCAGCCCCAGCATTTT. Amino acid sequence: CATSRDRQPDSNQPQHF. Together with reference TRBV15 and TRBJ1-5, the CDR3 gives the full variable domain: DAMVIQNPRYQVTQFGKPVTLSCSQTLNHNVMYWYQQKSSQAPKLLFHYYDKDFNNEADTPDNFQSRRPNTSFCFLDIRSPGLGDTAMYLCATSRDRQPDSNQPQHFGDGTRLSIL.

J is TRBJ2-1 and V is TRBV5-1, with 10 bases fitting TRBD1. Looked up from germline, CDR1 is SGHRS and CDR2 is YFSETQ. This CDR3 is 14 amino acids long. V shed 4 bases and J 8 bases; nucleotides not matched to a gene: 6. The CDR3 DNA reads TGCGCCAGCAGCCGGGGGACAGGGGACTATGAGCAGTTCTTC. Residues: CASSRGTGDYEQFF.

The V and J genes are TRBV18 and TRBJ2-3, with TRBD2 matching 13 bases. The CDR3 totals 18 residues. V lost 2 bases, J lost 1 base, and 6 bases stayed unmatched. The germline gives CDR1 KGHSH, CDR2 LQKENI. CDR3 DNA sequence: TGTGCCAGCTCACCAATGGGTGGACTAGCGGGGGGCACAGATACGCAGTATTTT. Amino acid sequence: CASSPMGGLAGGTDTQYF.

The CDR3 DNA is TGTGCCAGCAGCTTAGTGCGCTTGAACACTGAAGCTTTCTTT. Translating it yields CASSLVRLNTEAFF. The chain employs TRBV7-6 and TRBJ1-1; D remains unclear. The CDR3 totals 14 residues. Germline CDR1 is SGHVS and CDR2 is FNYEAQ. V lost 1 base, J lost 0 bases, and 6 bases lay in between.

Concerning this clone: The sample contains more than one DNA sequence encoding this CDR3. The J gene is TRBJ1-6, the V gene TRBV5-1, with a tentative D call TRBD1 (6 bases). V lost 4 bases and J 14 bases, leaving 19 bases between the germline ends. This CDR3 contains 14 residues. The germline CDR1 and CDR2 sequences are SGHRS and YFSETQ. CDR3 sequence (DNA): TGCGCCAGCAGCCCAGAGAGGTCAGGGGAGTCCCTCCACTTT. It yields the protein CASSPERSGESLHF. The full variable domain, with the rest looked up from reference TRBV5-1 and TRBJ1-6, is KAGVTQTPRYLIKTRGQQVTLSCSPISGHRSVSWYQQTPGQGLQFLFEYFSETQRNKGNFPGRFSGRQFSNSRSEMNVSTLELGDSALYLCASSPERSGESLHFGNGTRLTVT.

The chain has TRBV20-1 and TRBJ2-1; D remains unclear. The CDR3 is 11 amino acids. Per the germline V gene, CDR1 is DFQATT and CDR2 is SNEGSKA (reference sequence). Trimming pared 0 bases from V and 3 bases from J, leaving 0 bases between. The CDR3 sequence is CSARDYNEQFF. The CDR3 region has the DNA TGCAGTGCTAGAGACTACAATGAGCAGTTCTTC.

This clone occurred once. The chain is built from TRBV6-6 and TRBJ1-2; 10 bases agree with TRBD1. CDR1 and CDR2 (germline): MNHNY, SVGAGI (reference sequence). Germline trimming cut 6 bases from V and 5 bases from J; bases unmatched to any gene: 9. The length of the CDR3 is 15 residues. The CDR3 here is CASSTGTGVRYGYTF. CDR3 nucleotides: TGTGCCAGCAGCACCGGGACAGGGGTTCGTTATGGCTACACCTTC.

The V gene is TRBV9, the J gene TRBJ1-3; TRBD1 aligns across 7 bases. After removal of 4 bases from V and 0 bases from J, the junction contained 4 bases not matched to a gene. Germline V gene data show CDR1 as SGDLS and CDR2 as YYNGEE. This CDR3 comprises 15 residues. The CDR3 region is CASSYGQDSGNTIYF. In nucleotides, the CDR3 is TGTGCCAGCAGCTATGGACAGGACTCTGGAAACACCATATATTTT.

J is TRBJ2-7 and V is TRBV4-1; a weak D match, TRBD1 (6 bases). This CDR3 has 18 amino acids. The ends were cut back, 1 base at V and 1 base at J, with 20 bases in the middle. Per germline, CDR1 MGHRA and CDR2 YSYEKL. As DNA, the CDR3 is TGCGCCAGCAGCCAAGCCCGTCGGGACACCCACGTTTCCTACGAGCAGTACTTC. It yields the protein CASSQARRDTHVSYEQYF.

This chain connects TRBV6-5 to TRBJ2-1; 7 positions agree with TRBD2. The germline CDR1 and CDR2 sequences are MNHEY and SVGAGI. J gave up 0 bases and V 5 bases, and 1 base lay outside the gene matches. This CDR3 is 14 amino acids long. The DNA of the CDR3 is TGTGCCAGCAGTGGCGGGAGCTCCTACAATGAGCAGTTCTTC. Residues: CASSGGSSYNEQFF.

The V and J genes are TRBV11-2 and TRBJ1-1, with D unresolved. The CDR3 consists of 12 residues. V lost 3 bases and J 1 base, leaving 3 bases between the germline ends. CDR1 is SGHAT, CDR2 FQNNGV, per germline. CDR3 bases: TGTGCCAGCAGCTTCGGGAACACTGAAGCTTTCTTT. The encoded protein is CASSFGNTEAFF.

The V call is TRBV6-4, the J call TRBJ1-1; D possibly corresponds to TRBD1 (5 bases). This CDR3 has 13 residues. V lost 4 bases, J lost 2 bases, and 8 bases lay in between. The germline V gene encodes CDR1 MRHNA and CDR2 SNTAGT. The CDR3 is CASSVQGNTEAFF. The CDR3 DNA reads TGTGCCAGCAGTGTCCAGGGAAACACTGAAGCTTTCTTT.

The chain employs TRBV9 and TRBJ2-3; either TRBD1 or TRBD2 may fit D (5 bases each). Germline V lookup: CDR1 SGDLS, CDR2 YYNGEE. V gave up 2 bases and J gave up 2 bases, with 6 bases separating them. The CDR3 extends over 13 amino acids. The CDR3 is CASSVGTTDTQYF. The CDR3 nucleotides read TGTGCCAGCAGCGTTGGGACCACAGATACGCAGTATTTT.

The chain is built from TRBV11-2 and TRBJ2-5; D is undetermined. CDR3 size: 13 residues. Germline V gene sequence: CDR1 SGHAT, CDR2 FQNNGV. V lost 3 bases and J 2 bases, leaving 7 bases between the germline ends. CDR3 nucleotide sequence: TGTGCCAGCAGCTTCGGCAGGCAAGAGACCCAGTACTTC. Protein sequence: CASSFGRQETQYF.

The chain couples TRBV4-3 to TRBJ1-2, with a tentative D call TRBD1 (6 bases). V was shortened by 10 bases and J by 4 bases, with 13 bases between the two germline ends. The CDR3 covers 12 residues. Germline values: CDR1 LGHNA, CDR2 YSLEER. DNA of the CDR3: TGCGCCAAACAGGGTGGGAGCTATGGCTACACCTTC. Its translation: CAKQGGSYGYTF.

The chain links TRBV11-3 to TRBJ2-1, with 9 bases lining up with TRBD2. The CDR3 is 15 amino acids. CDR1 and CDR2 from the germline V gene are SGHNT and YENEEA. J gave up 0 bases and V 5 bases, and 2 bases lay outside the gene matches. This CDR3 is CASSVSGGSYNEQFF. CDR3 DNA: TGTGCCAGCAGCGTTAGCGGGGGCTCCTACAATGAGCAGTTCTTC.

The CDR3 nucleotides read TGCGCCAGCAGCCGGACTAGCTCGGAGACCCAGTACTTC. Its translation: CASSRTSSETQYF. The gene calls are TRBV5-1 and TRBJ2-5; 8 nucleotides agree with TRBD2. Germline values: CDR1 SGHRS, CDR2 YFSETQ. The CDR3 loop spans 13 amino acids. After removal of 4 bases from V and 5 bases from J, the junction contained 4 bases not matched to a gene.

V gene TRBV5-6 combines with J gene TRBJ2-7; 8 positions agree with TRBD1. This CDR3 contains 15 residues. From germline, CDR1 is SGHDT and CDR2 YYEEEE. J lost 5 bases, V lost 0 bases, and 7 bases had no gene match. DNA for the CDR3: TGTGCCAGCAGCTTGGTTTGGACAGGGCCTCACGAGCAGTACTTC. Amino acid sequence: CASSLVWTGPHEQYF. The full variable domain, rest sourced from reference TRBV5-6 and TRBJ2-7, is DAGVTQSPTHLIKTRGQQVTLRCSPKSGHDTVSWYQQALGQGPQFIFQYYEEEERQRGNFPDRFSGHQFPNYSSELNVNALLLGDSALYLCASSLVWTGPHEQYFGPGTRLTVT.

The genes are TRBV4-2 and TRBJ1-4; TRBD1 is a possible D gene (6 bases). The CDR3 contains 16 residues. Germline V gene sequence: CDR1 LGHNA, CDR2 YNFKEQ. Trimming pared 2 bases from V and 5 bases from J, leaving 15 bases between. In nucleotides, the CDR3 is TGTGCCAGCAGCCAACCAACCGGGACATCAAATGAAAAACTGTTTTTT. This sequence encodes CASSQPTGTSNEKLFF.

V usage is TRBV5-1 and J usage is TRBJ2-3; 9 positions agree with TRBD1. Germline-derived CDR1 and CDR2 are SGHRS and YFSETQ. V trimming: 6 bases; J trimming: 1 base; junction bases outside the gene matches: 12. This CDR3 is built from 17 residues. CDR3 DNA sequence: TGCGCCAGCACCCTCACCGGGACAGGGACCGGCACAGATACGCAGTATTTT. Amino acid sequence: CASTLTGTGTGTDTQYF.

CDR3 sequence: CASSHGQANSPLHF. Written as DNA, the CDR3 is TGTGCCAGCAGCCACGGACAGGCAAATTCACCCCTCCACTTT. This rearrangement joins TRBV4-2 to TRBJ1-6; 7 nucleotides align to TRBD1. With V trimmed by 3 bases and J by 7 bases, 3 bases remained unmatched. Germline CDR1 reads LGHNA; CDR2 reads YNFKEQ. The CDR3 is 14 amino acids.

The chain joins TRBV4-3 to TRBJ1-6; 7 bases align to TRBD1. The CDR3 covers 15 residues. Germline CDR1 and CDR2: LGHNA and YSLEER. With 0 bases clipped from V and 10 bases from J, the junction kept 6 bases outside the gene matches. In DNA form, the CDR3 reads TGCGCCAGCAGCCAAGACGCCAGGGGGTACTCACCCCTCCACTTT. Translated: CASSQDARGYSPLHF.

CDR3 sequence (DNA): TGTGCCTGGAGTATAACAGGGGGCCCTGGAAACACCATATATTTT. Its translation: CAWSITGGPGNTIYF. The chain combines TRBV30 with TRBJ1-3, with 9 bases matching TRBD1. CDR3 size: 15 residues. Germline-derived CDR1 and CDR2 are GTSNPN and SVGIG (reference sequence). With V trimmed by 2 bases and J by 2 bases, 4 bases remained unmatched.

The V gene is TRBV5-5, the J gene TRBJ1-2; D gene unclear. Germline lookup yields CDR1 SGHKS and CDR2 YYEKEE (reference sequence). CDR3 size: 15 residues. V lost 2 bases, J lost 4 bases, and 15 bases lay in between. The CDR3, as DNA: TGTGCCAGCAGCTTCGGAGGGATGATGACCTATGGCTACACCTTC. It encodes CASSFGGMMTYGYTF.